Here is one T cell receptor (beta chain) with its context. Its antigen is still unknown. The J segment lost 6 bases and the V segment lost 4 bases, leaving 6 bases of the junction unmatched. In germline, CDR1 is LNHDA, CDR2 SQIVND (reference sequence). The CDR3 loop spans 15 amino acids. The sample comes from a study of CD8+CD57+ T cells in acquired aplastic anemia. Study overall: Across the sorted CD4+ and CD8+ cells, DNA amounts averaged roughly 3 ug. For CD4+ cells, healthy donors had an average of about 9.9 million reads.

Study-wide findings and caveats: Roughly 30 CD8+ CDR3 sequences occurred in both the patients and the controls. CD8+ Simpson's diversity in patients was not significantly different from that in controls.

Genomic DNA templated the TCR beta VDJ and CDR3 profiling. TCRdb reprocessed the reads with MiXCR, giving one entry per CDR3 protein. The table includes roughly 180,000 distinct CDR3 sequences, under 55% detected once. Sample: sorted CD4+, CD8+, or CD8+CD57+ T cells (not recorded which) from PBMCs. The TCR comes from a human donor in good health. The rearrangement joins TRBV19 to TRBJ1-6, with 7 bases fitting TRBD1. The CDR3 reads CASSTPGQPNSPLHF. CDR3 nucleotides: TGTGCCAGTAGTACGCCGGGACAGCCTAATTCACCCCTCCACTTT.